This T cell receptor (beta chain) is from a study of human T cells and chemical hapten exposure. Background on the study: TCR yields per sample varied mostly from small pooled library volume differences.

Unfractionated whole blood was the source of the extracted total RNA. Germline V CDR1 and CDR2: DFQATT, SNEGSKA (reference sequence). This CDR3 region has 18 residues. Trimming took 0 bases from V and 5 from J; bases not matched to a gene: 14. This clonotype was detected only a few times. The study's library attached unique molecular identifiers to single cDNA molecules. One entry per CDR3 protein, called by TCRdb with MiXCR from the reads. The sample consists of about 120,000 distinct CDR3 sequences, 6.5% to 10% of them appearing once. Sample: whole blood. The chain carries TRBV20-1 and TRBJ2-1; TRBD2 matches 9 bases. The receptor comes from a human donor in good health. Some clones in this sample may be carry-over from other donors' samples. Written as DNA, the CDR3 is TGCAGTGCTAGAGATGCAGCGGGAGGAGGTAATAAAAACAATGAGCAGTTCTTC. This codes for CSARDAAGGGNKNNEQFF.